This TCR beta chain was identified during a study of T cells in Graves' hyperthyroidism and ophthalmopathy. Study outcomes and limitations: Median prediction lead before ophthalmopathy onset was around 7 months with the model.

This clonotype appeared many times. What it binds is unknown. Researchers took RNA transcripts and amplified the TCR beta CDR3 regions from them. The HTBI primer set was used in a first-round RT-PCR of the TCR CDR3. TCRdb itself ran the multiplex PCR reads through MiXCR, one entry per CDR3 protein. The sample consists of about 550,000 distinct CDR3 sequences, around 20% of them appearing once. The CDR3 totals 15 residues. Germline assignment: CDR1 DFQATT and CDR2 SNEGSKA (reference sequence). V lost 0 bases and J lost 7; bases outside the gene matches: 6. Stable Graves' hyperthyroidism denoted no ophthalmopathy progression over 18 months. Patients aged 18 to 65 had newly diagnosed hyperthyroidism of under 2 months' duration.

V is TRBV20-1 and J is TRBJ1-2; 12 bases are shared with TRBD1. Sequenced input: blood. The clonotype was recovered from a young man with Graves' hyperthyroidism. As DNA, the CDR3 is TGCAGTGCTAGAGAGTCGGGACAGGGGGCATTTGGCTACACCTTC. This translates into CSARESGQGAFGYTF.